The 6 T cell receptor beta chains presented below share a single source sample, sequenced in a study of cytomegalovirus exposure and HLA in healthy donors. The PCR was carried out with 60 Vbeta primers and 13 Jbeta primers. Clones were sequenced by immunoSEQ multiplex PCR, and TCRdb holds only the in-frame ones, with some missing. The sample carries more than 95,000 clones, 75% to 90% recorded once. Sequenced: PBMCs. The receptors shown here come from a man aged 30-40 years in good health and CMV-seropositive.

This clone was counted between two and nine times. The rearrangement uses TRBV4-1 and TRBJ1-4; a weak D match, TRBD1 (6 bases). The CDR3 is made up of 15 amino acids. Germline assignment: CDR1 MGHRA and CDR2 YSYEKL. Trimming stripped 1 base from V and 11 bases from J, with 17 bases between. For the CDR3, the DNA is TGCGCCAGCAGCCAAGGCAGGGGCGAAGGTGAGAAACTGTTTTTT. The encoded protein is CASSQGRGEGEKLFF.

The chain recombines TRBV28 with TRBJ2-7, with 12 bases identical to TRBD2. The germline V gene has CDR1 MDHEN and CDR2 SYDVKM. This CDR3 has 14 amino acids. V shed 6 bases and J 5 bases; nucleotides not matched to a gene: 5. CDR3 sequence (DNA): TGTGCCAGCAGGACTAGCGGGGGAATCAACGAGCAGTACTTC. Its translation: CASRTSGGINEQYF.

The chain recombines TRBV6-1 with TRBJ1-2; maybe TRBD1 (6 bases). Germline values: CDR1 MNHNS, CDR2 SASEGT. V lost 2 bases and J lost 5, with 15 bases in between. This CDR3 spans 15 amino acids. In nucleotides, the CDR3 is TGTGCCAGCAGTGAAAAATCGACAGGAAATTATGGCTACACCTTC. The encoded protein is CASSEKSTGNYGYTF.

Of note for this clone: This same CDR3 is encoded by further DNA sequences in the sample. This sequence joins TRBV5-1 and TRBJ2-3, with D possibly TRBD1 on 5 matching bases. Trimming stripped 2 bases from V and 1 base from J, with 5 bases between. The CDR3 totals 13 residues. Germline V gene data show CDR1 as SGHRS and CDR2 as YFSETQ. The CDR3 sequence: CASSLGGTDTQYF. CDR3 sequence (DNA): TGCGCCAGCAGCTTAGGGGGCACAGATACGCAGTATTTT.

The rearrangement joins TRBV5-4 to TRBJ2-3; perhaps TRBD2 as D (6 bases). The CDR3 has 16 residues. The V gene lost 4 bases and the J gene lost 1 base, with 16 bases spanning the gap. CDR1 SGHNT and CDR2 YYREEE come from the germline V gene (reference sequence). DNA for the CDR3: TGTGCCAGCAGCCCGCGGGCGCGGGGTGGCACAGATACGCAGTATTTT. Translation: CASSPRARGGTDTQYF.

The rearrangement uses TRBV29-1 and TRBJ1-1; D is perhaps TRBD1 (5 bases). CDR1 is SQVTM and CDR2 is ANQGSEA in the germline V gene. V was trimmed by 7 bases and J by 1 base, leaving 13 bases between them. The CDR3 totals 13 residues. CDR3 residues: CSEIQARNTEAFF. In DNA form, the CDR3 reads TGCAGCGAGATACAGGCGAGGAACACTGAAGCTTTCTTT.